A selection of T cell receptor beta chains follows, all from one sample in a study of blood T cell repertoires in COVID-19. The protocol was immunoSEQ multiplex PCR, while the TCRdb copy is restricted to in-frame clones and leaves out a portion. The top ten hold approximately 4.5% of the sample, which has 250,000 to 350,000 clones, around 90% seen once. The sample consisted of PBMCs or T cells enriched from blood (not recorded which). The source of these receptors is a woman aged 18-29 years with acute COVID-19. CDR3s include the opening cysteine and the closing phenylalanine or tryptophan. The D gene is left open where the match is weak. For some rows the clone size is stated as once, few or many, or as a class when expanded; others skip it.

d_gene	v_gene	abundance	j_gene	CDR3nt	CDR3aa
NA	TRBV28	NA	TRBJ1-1	TGTGCCGGCCGGGACTTCGACACTGAAGCTTTCTTT	CAGRDFDTEAFF
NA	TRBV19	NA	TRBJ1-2	TGTGCCAGTAGTAGCCGTATTGACGGGTATGGCTACACCTTC	CASSSRIDGYGYTF
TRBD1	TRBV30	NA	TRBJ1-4	TGTGCCTGGAGCGAAAAGGACAGGGAGTTCGAAAAACTGTTTTTT	CAWSEKDREFEKLFF
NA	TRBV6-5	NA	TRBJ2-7	TGTGCCAGCAGTTACGCAGGGGCCAACGAGCAGTACTTC	CASSYAGANEQYF
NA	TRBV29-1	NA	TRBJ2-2	TGCAGCGTCGGCGAGTGGGCCGGCACCGGGGAGCTGTTTTTT	CSVGEWAGTGELFF
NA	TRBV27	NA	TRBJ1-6	TGTGCCAGCCTCCCCGGAGGGGCCTCCCCTCGGCCCCTCCACTTT	CASLPGGASPRPLHF
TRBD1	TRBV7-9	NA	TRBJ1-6	TGTGCCTTACAGGGGGTTGATTCACCCCTCCACTTT	CALQGVDSPLHF
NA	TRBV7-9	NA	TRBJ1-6	TGTGCCACGGGCCTGCTTATAGGACAGATCAGCGATTCACCCCTCCACTTT	CATGLLIGQISDSPLHF
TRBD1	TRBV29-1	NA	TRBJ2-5	TGCAGCGTGGAACCGGGACAGCAAGAGACCCAGTACTTC	CSVEPGQQETQYF
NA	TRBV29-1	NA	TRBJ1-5	TGCAGCGCTGCCCAGGGGATAGGTCAGCCCCAGCATTTT	CSAAQGIGQPQHF
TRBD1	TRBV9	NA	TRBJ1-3	TGTGCCAGCAGCGGACAGGGAACAGGAAACACCATATATTTT	CASSGQGTGNTIYF
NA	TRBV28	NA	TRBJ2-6	TGTGCCAGCAGCCCCAAATCCCCTGGGGCCAACGTCCTGACTTTC	CASSPKSPGANVLTF
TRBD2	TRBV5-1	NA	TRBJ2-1	TGCGCCAGCAGCTTCAGACTAGCGGGAGGGCTCTACAATGAGCAGTTCTTC	CASSFRLAGGLYNEQFF
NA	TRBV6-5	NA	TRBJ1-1	TGTGCCAGCAGTTACTCGGCAGGGATGAACACTGAAGCTTTCTTT	CASSYSAGMNTEAFF
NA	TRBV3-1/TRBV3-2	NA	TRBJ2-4	TGTGCCAGCAGCCGGCCGGGGGTGTCCAAAAACATTCAGTACTTC	CASSRPGVSKNIQYF
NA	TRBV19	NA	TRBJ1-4	TGTGCCAGTAGTATCCTTTGGGCTAACGAAAAACTGTTTTTT	CASSILWANEKLFF
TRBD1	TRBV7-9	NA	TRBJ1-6	TGTGCCAGCAGCTTAGTGACAGGGAATTCACCCCTCCACTTT	CASSLVTGNSPLHF
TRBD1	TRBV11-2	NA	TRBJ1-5	TGTGCCAGCAGCGTCGGACAGGGGGCTGGTCAGCCCCAGCATTTT	CASSVGQGAGQPQHF
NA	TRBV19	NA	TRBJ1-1	TGTGCCAGTAGTCTTAGAGAGAACACTGAAGCTTTCTTT	CASSLRENTEAFF
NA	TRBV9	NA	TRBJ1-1	TGTGCCAGCAGCCAACACTTGGGCAGCGGAAAGAAGACTGAAGCTTTCTTT	CASSQHLGSGKKTEAFF
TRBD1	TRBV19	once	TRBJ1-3	TGTGCCAGTAGTCGTCCAGGGGGCTCTGGAAACACCATATATTTT	CASSRPGGSGNTIYF
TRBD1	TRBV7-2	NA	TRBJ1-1	TGTGCCAGCAGCGGATGGACAGGAGGCACCGGGCACACTGAAGCTTTCTTT	CASSGWTGGTGHTEAFF
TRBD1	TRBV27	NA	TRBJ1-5	TGTGCCAGCAGAGGGACAGGGGGACCCCATAGCAATCAGCCCCAGCATTTT	CASRGTGGPHSNQPQHF
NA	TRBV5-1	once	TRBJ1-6	TGCGCCAGCAGCTTACAGGGCAATAGGGATTCACCCCTCCACTTT	CASSLQGNRDSPLHF
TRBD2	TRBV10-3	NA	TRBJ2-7	TGTGCCATCAGTGACCAAGGGACTAGCGGAGTAGGGAGGTCCTACGAGCAGTACTTC	CAISDQGTSGVGRSYEQYF
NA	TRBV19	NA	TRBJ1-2	TGTGCCAGTACCCCTCAGGTTTCTGGGTCCGATGGCTACACCTTC	CASTPQVSGSDGYTF
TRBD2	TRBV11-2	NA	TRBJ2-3	TGTGCCAGCAGATATAGCGGGACTACGCAGTATTTT	CASRYSGTTQYF
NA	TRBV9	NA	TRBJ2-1	TGTGCCAGCAGCGTCAAGGACGGGACCTACAATGAGCAGTTCTTC	CASSVKDGTYNEQFF
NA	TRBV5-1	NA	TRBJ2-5	TGCGCCAGCAGCTTGGTTGGAGTCCAAGAGACCCAGTACTTC	CASSLVGVQETQYF
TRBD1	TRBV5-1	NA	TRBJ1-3	TGCGCCAGCAGTCTTCAACCGGGACAGGGGACGGGAAACACCATATATTTT	CASSLQPGQGTGNTIYF